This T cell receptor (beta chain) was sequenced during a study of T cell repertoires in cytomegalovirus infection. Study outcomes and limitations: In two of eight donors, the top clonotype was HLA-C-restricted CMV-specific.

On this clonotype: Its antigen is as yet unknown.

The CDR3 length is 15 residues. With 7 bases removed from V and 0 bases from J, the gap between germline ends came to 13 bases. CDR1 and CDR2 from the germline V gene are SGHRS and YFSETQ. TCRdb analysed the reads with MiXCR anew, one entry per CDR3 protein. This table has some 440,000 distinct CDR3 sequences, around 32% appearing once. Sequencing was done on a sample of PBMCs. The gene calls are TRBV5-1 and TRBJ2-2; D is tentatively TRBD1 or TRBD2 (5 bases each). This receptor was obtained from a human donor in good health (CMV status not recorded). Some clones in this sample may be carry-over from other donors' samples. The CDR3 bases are TGCGCCAGCGTCGTCGGGACGGCGAACACCGGGGAGCTGTTTTTT. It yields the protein CASVVGTANTGELFF.